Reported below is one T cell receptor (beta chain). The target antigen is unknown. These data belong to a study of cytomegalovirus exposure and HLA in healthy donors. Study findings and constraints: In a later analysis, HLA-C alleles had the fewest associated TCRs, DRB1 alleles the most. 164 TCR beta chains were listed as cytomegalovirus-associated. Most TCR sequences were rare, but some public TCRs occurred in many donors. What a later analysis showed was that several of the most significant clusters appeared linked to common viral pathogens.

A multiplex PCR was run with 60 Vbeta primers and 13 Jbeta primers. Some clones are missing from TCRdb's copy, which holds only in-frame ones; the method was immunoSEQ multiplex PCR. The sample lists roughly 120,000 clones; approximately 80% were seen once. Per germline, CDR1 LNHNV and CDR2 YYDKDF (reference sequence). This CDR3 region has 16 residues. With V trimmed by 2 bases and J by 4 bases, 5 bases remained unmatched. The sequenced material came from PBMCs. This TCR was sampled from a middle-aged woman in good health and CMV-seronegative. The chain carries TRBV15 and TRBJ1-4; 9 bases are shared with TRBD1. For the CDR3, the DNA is TGTGCCACCAGCAGAAACAGGGGGCCCAGTAATGAAAAACTGTTTTTT. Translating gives CATSRNRGPSNEKLFF.